These 2 T cell receptor beta chains share one sample of origin, sequenced in a study of immune evolution from preneoplasia to lung adenocarcinoma. The repertoire was sequenced with immunoSEQ multiplex PCR; TCRdb's copy has only in-frame clones and lacks some. The sample includes some 11,000 clones, around 82% seen only once; the top ten take under 3.5%. Sample: FFPE minimally invasive lung adenocarcinoma tissue. Receptor source: an older person with lung adenocarcinoma.

This chain links TRBV28 with TRBJ2-2; the D gene could be TRBD1 or TRBD2 (6 bases each). Germline CDR1 and CDR2: MDHEN and SYDVKM. The CDR3 is made up of 15 amino acids. With 3 bases removed from V and 5 bases from J, the gap between germline ends came to 13 bases. The CDR3: CASSFNTGRTGELFF. For the CDR3, the DNA is TGTGCCAGCAGTTTCAATACAGGGAGGACCGGGGAGCTGTTTTTT.

The table lists this clone with a few counts. The V and J genes are TRBV27 and TRBJ1-4, with D hard to call. Germline V gives CDR1 MNHEY, CDR2 SMNVEV (reference sequence). The CDR3 covers 15 residues. Trimming cost V 5 bases and J 0 bases, with 10 bases left between them. The CDR3 coding sequence is TGTGCCAGCAGTGCGAAACTTGCAACTAATGAAAAACTGTTTTTT. Amino acids: CASSAKLATNEKLFF.